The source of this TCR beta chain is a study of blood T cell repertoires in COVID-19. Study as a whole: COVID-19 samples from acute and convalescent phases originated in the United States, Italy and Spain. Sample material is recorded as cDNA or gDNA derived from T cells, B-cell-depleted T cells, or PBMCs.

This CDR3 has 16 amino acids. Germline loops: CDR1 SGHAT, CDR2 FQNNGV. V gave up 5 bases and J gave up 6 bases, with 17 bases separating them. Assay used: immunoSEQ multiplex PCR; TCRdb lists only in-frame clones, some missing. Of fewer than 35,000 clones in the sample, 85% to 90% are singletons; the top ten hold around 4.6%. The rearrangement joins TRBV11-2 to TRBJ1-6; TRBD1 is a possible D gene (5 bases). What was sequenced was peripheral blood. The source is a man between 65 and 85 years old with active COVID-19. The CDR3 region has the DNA TGTGCCAGCAGCCCAGCCCCCCAGGGCCGTAATTCACCCCTCCACTTT. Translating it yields CASSPAPQGRNSPLHF. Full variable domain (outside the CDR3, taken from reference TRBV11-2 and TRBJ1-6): EAGVAQSPRYKIIEKRQSVAFWCNPISGHATLYWYQQILGQGPKLLIQFQNNGVVDDSQLPKDRFSAERLKGVDSTLKIQPAKLEDSAVYLCASSPAPQGRNSPLHFGNGTRLTVT.